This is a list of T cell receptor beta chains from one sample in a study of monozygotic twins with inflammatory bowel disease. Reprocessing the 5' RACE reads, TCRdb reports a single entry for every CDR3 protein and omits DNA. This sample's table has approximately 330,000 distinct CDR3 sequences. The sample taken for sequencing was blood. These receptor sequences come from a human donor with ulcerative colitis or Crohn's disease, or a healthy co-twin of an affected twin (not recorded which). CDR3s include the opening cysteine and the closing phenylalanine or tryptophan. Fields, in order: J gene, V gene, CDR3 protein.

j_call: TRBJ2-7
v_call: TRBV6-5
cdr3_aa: CASSHSPLFEREFHEQYF

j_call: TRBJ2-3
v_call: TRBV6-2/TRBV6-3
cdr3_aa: CAGSRREPSTDTQYF

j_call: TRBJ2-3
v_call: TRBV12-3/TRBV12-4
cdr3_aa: CASRFSGSGTDTQYF

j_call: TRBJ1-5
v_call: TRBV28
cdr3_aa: CASSWGVSSNQPQHF

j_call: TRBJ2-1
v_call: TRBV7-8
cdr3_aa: CASSLVSGGAYNEQFF

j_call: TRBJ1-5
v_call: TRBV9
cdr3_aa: CASSTRPEWQPQHF

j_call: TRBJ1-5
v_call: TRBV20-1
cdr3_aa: CSARDRGRVEQPQHF

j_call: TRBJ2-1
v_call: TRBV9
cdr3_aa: CASSSRDSQFF

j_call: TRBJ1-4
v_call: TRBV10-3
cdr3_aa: CAINNGLSEKLFF

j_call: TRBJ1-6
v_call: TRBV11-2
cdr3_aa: CASSFEGTDPTKGSPLHF

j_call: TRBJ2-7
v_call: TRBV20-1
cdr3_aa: CSAEQGSYEQYF

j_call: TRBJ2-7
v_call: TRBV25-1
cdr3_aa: CASERLDRDTMYEQYF

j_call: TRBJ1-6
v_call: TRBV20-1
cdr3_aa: CSASRDRDSPLHF

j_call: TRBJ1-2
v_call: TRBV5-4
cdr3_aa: CASSGGQHYGYTF

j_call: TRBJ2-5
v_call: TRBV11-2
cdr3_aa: CASSLVWAQETQYF

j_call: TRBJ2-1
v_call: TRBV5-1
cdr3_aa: CASSLWGDRVGNEQFF

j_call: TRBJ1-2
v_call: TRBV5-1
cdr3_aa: CASSLDGGQTYGYTF

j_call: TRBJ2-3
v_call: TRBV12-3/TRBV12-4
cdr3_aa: CASSHRGLAGTDTQYF

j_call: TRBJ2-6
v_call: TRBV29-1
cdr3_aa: CSVAGESGANVLTF

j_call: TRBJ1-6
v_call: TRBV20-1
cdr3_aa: CSAWGRRLQVNSPLHF

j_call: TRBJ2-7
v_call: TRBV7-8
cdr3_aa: CASSERRSSYEQYF

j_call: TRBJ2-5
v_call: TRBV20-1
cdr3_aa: CSARDLEGPLEETQYF

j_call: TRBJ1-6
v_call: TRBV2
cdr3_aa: CASSGGQADYNSPLHF

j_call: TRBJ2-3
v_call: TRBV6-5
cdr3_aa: CASSYSLTAGTQYF

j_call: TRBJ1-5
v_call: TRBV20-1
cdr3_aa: CSARGLQGSRPQHF

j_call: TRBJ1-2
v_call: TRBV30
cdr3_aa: CAWRAPGRVGYGYTF

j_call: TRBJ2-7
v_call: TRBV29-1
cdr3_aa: CSVEEKGLAYEQYF

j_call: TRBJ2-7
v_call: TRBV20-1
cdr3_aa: CSARVRTGGYEQYF

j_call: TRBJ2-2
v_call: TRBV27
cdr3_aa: CASSLSTNTGELFF

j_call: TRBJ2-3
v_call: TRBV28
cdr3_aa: CASSLWRLAESTDTQYF

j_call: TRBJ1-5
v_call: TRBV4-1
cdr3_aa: CASSQVIRRKNQPQHF

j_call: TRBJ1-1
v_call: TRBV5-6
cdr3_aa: CASRVWSNTEAFF

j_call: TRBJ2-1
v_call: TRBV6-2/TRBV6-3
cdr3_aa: CASSFPPGRVYAYNEQFF

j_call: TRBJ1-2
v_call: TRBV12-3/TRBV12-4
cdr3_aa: CASSLTPGGHYGYTF

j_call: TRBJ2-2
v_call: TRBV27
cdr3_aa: CASSLYAGELFF

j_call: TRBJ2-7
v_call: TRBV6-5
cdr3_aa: CASSSGAEQYF

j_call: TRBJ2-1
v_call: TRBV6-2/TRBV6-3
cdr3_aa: CAGGTRHEQFF

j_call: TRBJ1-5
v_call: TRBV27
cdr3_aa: CASGNRGHSNQPQHF

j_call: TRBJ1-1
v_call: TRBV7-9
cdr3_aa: CASSLGQGFSEAFF

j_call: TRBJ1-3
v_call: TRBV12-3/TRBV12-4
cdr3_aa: CASSFRAGNTIYF

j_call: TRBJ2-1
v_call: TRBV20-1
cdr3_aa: CSAPRGGSYNEQFF